This is a list of T cell receptor beta chains from one sample in a study of cytomegalovirus exposure and HLA in healthy donors. The assay was immunoSEQ multiplex PCR, and TCRdb's table has in-frame clones only and misses some. The table includes about 200,000 clones, around four fifths detected once. The material sequenced was PBMCs. Receptor source: a woman aged 18 to 35 in good health and CMV-seronegative. The CDR3 runs from the conserved cysteine through the conserved F or W. A D gene is named only where the DNA matches it firmly. Only part of the rows carry a size: once, few, many, or a class if the clone is expanded.

>TRBV2|TRBD1|once|TRBJ2-1
TGTGCCAGCAGTACGGACAGGCGGCGCTCCTACAATGAGCAGTTCTTC
CASSTDRRRSYNEQFF
>TRBV5-1|.|few|TRBJ1-2
TGCGCCAGCAGCCAATATAACAGGGCCCCAGGCGGGGGCTACACCTTC
CASSQYNRAPGGGYTF
>TRBV27|TRBD2|.|TRBJ2-2
TGTGCCAGCAGTTTATCCTGGACTAGCGGGCGCACCGGGGAGCTGTTTTTT
CASSLSWTSGRTGELFF
>TRBV2|TRBD1|.|TRBJ1-1
TGTGCCAGCAGTTTGCAAGGGGGCGCGAGGACTGAAGCTTTCTTT
CASSLQGGARTEAFF
>TRBV4-2|TRBD1|.|TRBJ1-5
TGTGCCAGCAGCCAATTGTCCGGGACAGGGGATCAGCCCCAGCATTTT
CASSQLSGTGDQPQHF
>TRBV6-1|TRBD1|.|TRBJ1-2
TGTGCCAGCAGTGAAGTCGGGACAGGGGGCTATGGCTACACCTTC
CASSEVGTGGYGYTF
>TRBV29-1|.|.|TRBJ2-2
TGCAGCGCCCAATCACACAGGGGGGGATCGATCACCGGGGAGCTGTTTTTT
CSAQSHRGGSITGELFF
>TRBV11-2|.|.|TRBJ2-7
TGTGCCAGCAGCCCCACGGGGGACCGCCTCTCCTACGAGCAGTACTTC
CASSPTGDRLSYEQYF
>TRBV28|.|.|TRBJ1-1
TGTGCCAGCGGGGGACTGCCGACGAACACTGAAGCTTTCTTT
CASGGLPTNTEAFF
>TRBV5-1|TRBD1|once|TRBJ1-1
TGCGCCAGCAGCGGGGGGACAGGTGGGAACACTGAAGCTTTCTTT
CASSGGTGGNTEAFF
>TRBV30|.|.|TRBJ1-1
TGTTTACTAGACAGGCGGGACACTGAAGCTTTCTTT
CLLDRRDTEAFF
>TRBV5-1|TRBD2|.|TRBJ2-5
TGCGCCAGCAGTGCCCCGGTAGCGGGAGAAGAGACCCAGTACTTC
CASSAPVAGEETQYF
>TRBV19|TRBD1|.|TRBJ2-1
TGTGCCAGTAGTGCCGAACGAATACAGGGGAGCTCCTACAATGAGCAGTTCTTC
CASSAERIQGSSYNEQFF
>TRBV4-1|TRBD1|once|TRBJ1-4
TGCGCCAGCAGCCAATATAGCCACTTCGGACAGGGAGGGTTACTGTTTTTT
CASSQYSHFGQGGLLFF
>TRBV5-8|.|.|TRBJ1-5
TGTGCCAGCAGCTACACGACAGGTAGCAATCAGCCCCAGCATTTT
CASSYTTGSNQPQHF
>TRBV27|.|.|TRBJ2-4
TGTGCCAGCAGCTCTAGCGTCCTAGCCAAAAACATTCAGTACTTC
CASSSSVLAKNIQYF
>TRBV5-4|TRBD1|.|TRBJ1-2
TGTGCCAGCACCCAACTGGGGGGGGACAGGGCCTCTTTTAGGTATGGCTACACCTTC
CASTQLGGDRASFRYGYTF
>TRBV9|TRBD1|.|TRBJ2-5
TGTGCCAGCAGCGCCGGGACAGGGGCGGAATCTTACCAAGAGACCCAGTACTTC
CASSAGTGAESYQETQYF
>TRBV6-5|TRBD2|.|TRBJ2-1
TGTGCCAGCAGTCCTAGCGGGAGATATCCCAATGAGCAGTTCTTC
CASSPSGRYPNEQFF
>TRBV9|TRBD1|.|TRBJ2-7
TGTGCCAGCAGCGCAACAGGGGGAGTCCGGGGCGAGCAGTACTTC
CASSATGGVRGEQYF
>TRBV5-1|.|.|TRBJ2-3
TGCGCCAGCAGCTTGATGAGGAGAGGCACAGATACGCAGTATTTT
CASSLMRRGTDTQYF
>TRBV5-1|TRBD2|.|TRBJ2-1
TGCGCCAGCAGCTTGGGACTAGCGGGGGCCCTCGGTGAGCAGTTCTTC
CASSLGLAGALGEQFF
>TRBV5-1|.|.|TRBJ2-7
TGCGCCAGCAGACCCGCTCACAGGGATCAATACGAGCAGTACTTC
CASRPAHRDQYEQYF
>TRBV19|.|few|TRBJ1-2
TGTGCCAGTAGTAGGGAATCCAGAGTAAACTATGGCTACACCTTC
CASSRESRVNYGYTF
>TRBV7-9|.|.|TRBJ2-5
TGTGCCAGCAGCACCGAGGCAGGGCGAGAGACCCAGTACTTC
CASSTEAGRETQYF
>TRBV30|.|.|TRBJ1-5
TGTGCCTGGGGTCCCGGGCTCCCCAATCAGCCCCAGCATTTT
CAWGPGLPNQPQHF
>TRBV2|.|.|TRBJ1-1
TGTGCCAGCAGTGTGAACACTGCCAACACTGAAGCTTTCTTT
CASSVNTANTEAFF
>TRBV6-1|.|.|TRBJ2-1
TGTGCCAGCAGTGGGCCTAGCCGGAGTAATGAGCAGTTCTTC
CASSGPSRSNEQFF
>TRBV7-8|.|.|TRBJ2-2
TGTGCCAGCAGCTTTCGCCCTGAGGGGGTGAACACCGGGGAGCTGTTTTTT
CASSFRPEGVNTGELFF
>TRBV5-6|TRBD2|once|TRBJ2-1
TGTGCCAGCAGCTCCCTAGCGGGAGTTGGTAATGAGCAGTTCTTC
CASSSLAGVGNEQFF
>TRBV18|TRBD2|few|TRBJ2-2
TGTGCCAGCTCACCACCCGGACTAGCGACCGGGGAGCTGTTTTTT
CASSPPGLATGELFF
>TRBV18|.|.|TRBJ2-3
TGTGCCAGCTCACAGGACAGCGCGACAGATACGCAGTATTTT
CASSQDSATDTQYF
>TRBV6-5|.|.|TRBJ1-3
TGTGCCAGCAGTTACATATCTTCTGGGAGCACCATATATTTT
CASSYISSGSTIYF
>TRBV6-1|.|.|TRBJ1-2
TGTGCCAGCAGCGTGAGGGGTTCTGACTATGGCTACACCTTC
CASSVRGSDYGYTF
>TRBV5-1|.|.|TRBJ1-1
TGCGCCAGCAGCTTGGTCGGGGGTGGAACTGAAGCTTTCTTT
CASSLVGGGTEAFF
>TRBV5-6|TRBD1|.|TRBJ2-3
TGTGCCAGCAGACGGGGACAGGCGATCCTACTTAGCACAGATACGCAGTATTTT
CASRRGQAILLSTDTQYF
>TRBV5-1|TRBD1|.|TRBJ1-1
TGCGCCAGCAGCTTTAGACAGGGCTCGCGGGACACTGAAGCTTTCTTT
CASSFRQGSRDTEAFF
>TRBV30|TRBD2|.|TRBJ2-5
TGTGCCTGGAGTAAGGCGGGAGGGGAGAAGACCCAGTACTTC
CAWSKAGGEKTQYF
>TRBV2|.|.|TRBJ2-6
TGTGCCAGCCTGGCAGCCTCTGGGGCCAACGTCCTGACTTTC
CASLAASGANVLTF
>TRBV7-7|.|.|TRBJ2-3
TGTGCCAGCAGCCCACACCAAACAGATACGCAGTATTTT
CASSPHQTDTQYF
>TRBV5-1|.|.|TRBJ2-2
TGCGCCAGCAGCTTGGGGGGGAGCATAAGGGAGCTGTTTTTT
CASSLGGSIRELFF
>TRBV29-1|.|few|TRBJ2-7
TGCAGCGTTGTAGAAGGGACCTACGAGCAGTACTTC
CSVVEGTYEQYF
>TRBV6-6|.|few|TRBJ1-5
TGTGCCAGCAGTTACGGCGCCAATCAGCCCCAGCATTTT
CASSYGANQPQHF
>TRBV29-1|.|.|TRBJ1-1
TGCAGCGTTGTTTGGCAGGGCTCGTACACTGAAGCTTTCTTT
CSVVWQGSYTEAFF
>TRBV19|.|few|TRBJ1-5
TGTGCCAGTAGTGAGGCGGACCGGAGCAATCAGCCCCAGCATTTT
CASSEADRSNQPQHF
>TRBV11-2|.|.|TRBJ2-3
TGTGCCAGCAGCCCTATAACTGATACGCAGTATTTT
CASSPITDTQYF